This TCR beta chain derives from a study of blood T cell repertoires in COVID-19 (dated by TCRdb to the early 2020s). Context from the whole study: Collaborator samples came from the United States, Italy and Spain and covered acute and convalescent phases of COVID-19. The material from the prospective study consisted of cDNA or gDNA derived from T cells, B-cell-depleted T cells, or PBMCs. Deeply sampled blood TCRbeta repertoires from subjects exposed to, actively infected with, or recovered from COVID-19 were included in the dataset. The repertoires were released in a freely available public database meant as a resource for research on the immune response to SARS-CoV-2. The samples were drawn from two sources: the first 160 participants of the ongoing ImmuneRACE study, and approximately 1,300 subjects contributed by 6 global collaborators. Sample metadata almost always included a de-identified subject ID, COVID-19 status, age in years and sex. Where HLA class I and class II types were available, the types were taken from metadata supplied by the sample provider, not from assay-based typing.

V trim: 5 bases; J trim: 7 bases; unmatched bases: 5. Its CDR3 holds 14 amino acids, cysteine through phenylalanine. The retained sequence is limited to the CDR3, 42 bases, with the frame set at the first base. CDR1 and CDR2, looked up from the germline V gene, are KGHSH and LQKENI. The immunoSEQ Assay, a bias-controlled multiplex PCR, was used to amplify TCRbeta CDR3 regions from genomic DNA. The published analysis was carried out like this. The number of nucleated cells in each sample was estimated by amplification of reference gene primers within the assay. To quantify the absolute abundance of each unique TCRbeta CDR3 rearrangement, sequence reads were collapsed and filtered. For each sample, productive Simpson clonality was calculated as the square root of Simpson's diversity index over productive rearrangements. The table was pulled from immuneACCESS by TCRdb, which kept in-frame rearrangements only. Such tables lose some clones; where checked, under half of the loss comes from unresolved V genes, and the rest has no known cause. V and J calls and clone size are those listed in that table; D and trimming were worked out from the DNA. This sample has 270,000 or so clones in its table, and 65% to 85% of those were observed once. Roughly 3.1% of the sample is held by the ten biggest clonotypes.

Enrolling through a virtual design, the prospective study's participants ranged in age from roughly 18 to 100 years and lived across some 22 United States geographic areas. To assign participants to cohorts, the prospective study relied on clinical history that participants themselves reported in a screening survey and a study questionnaire. Recovered participants in ImmuneRACE Cohort 3 were defined as having two consecutive negative NP/OP PCR tests, clearance from a healthcare professional, or resolution of symptoms. In the prospective study, mobile phlebotomists collected whole blood, serum and a nasopharyngeal or oropharyngeal swab from each participant. Prospective study participants could optionally give additional blood draws and questionnaires over an approximately 2-month period. Prospective study blood samples were shipped either frozen or at room temperature before DNA extraction. A word on this clone: What this receptor recognizes is not known. No quality values exist for individual bases; no much larger clone is one base distant.

Beyond this particular receptor, the publication reports: Clinical and demographic metadata were provided uncurated, with the amount varying by source and participant.

The rearranged chain carries TRBV18 and TRBJ1-4, and TRBD1 matches 9 of the central bases. Sequenced input: PBMCs or T cells enriched from blood (not recorded which). This receptor was identified in a man between 50 and 59 years old who had recovered from COVID-19. The DNA sequence is given as TGTGCCAGCTCAAGGGACAGGGCGACTGAAAAACTGTTTTTT. The encoded protein is CASSRDRATEKLFF. Reference TRBV18 and TRBJ1-4 proteins supply the regions before and after the CDR3; the full variable domain is: NAGVMQNPRHLVRRRGQEARLRCSPMKGHSHVYWYRQLPEEGLKFMVYLQKENIIDESGMPKERFSAEFPKEGPSILRIQQVVRGDSAAYFCASSRDRATEKLFFGSGTQLSVL.